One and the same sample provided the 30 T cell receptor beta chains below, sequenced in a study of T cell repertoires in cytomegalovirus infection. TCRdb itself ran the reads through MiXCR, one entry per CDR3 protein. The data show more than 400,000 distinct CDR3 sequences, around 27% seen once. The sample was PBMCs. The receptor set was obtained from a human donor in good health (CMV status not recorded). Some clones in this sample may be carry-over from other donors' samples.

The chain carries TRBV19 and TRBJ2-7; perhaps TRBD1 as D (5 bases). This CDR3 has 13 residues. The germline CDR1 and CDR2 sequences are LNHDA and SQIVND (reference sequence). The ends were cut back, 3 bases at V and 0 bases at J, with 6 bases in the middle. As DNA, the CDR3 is TGTGCCAGTAGTATCAGGGACTCCTACGAGCAGTACTTC. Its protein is CASSIRDSYEQYF.

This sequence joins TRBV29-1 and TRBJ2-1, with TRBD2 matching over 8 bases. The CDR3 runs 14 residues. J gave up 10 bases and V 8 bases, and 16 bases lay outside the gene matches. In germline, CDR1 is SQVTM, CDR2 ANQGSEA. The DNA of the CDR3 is TGCAGCTCGGCAGGGACTAGTGGGGCTCTCGAGCAGTTCTTC. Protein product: CSSAGTSGALEQFF.

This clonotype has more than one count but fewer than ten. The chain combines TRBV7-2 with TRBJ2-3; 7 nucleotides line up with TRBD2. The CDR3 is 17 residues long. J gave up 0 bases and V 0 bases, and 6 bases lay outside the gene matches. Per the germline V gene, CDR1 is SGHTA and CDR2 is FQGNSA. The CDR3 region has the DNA TGTGCCAGCAGCTTAGCGTGGGGGGGGGTGAGCACAGATACGCAGTATTTT. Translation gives CASSLAWGGVSTDTQYF.

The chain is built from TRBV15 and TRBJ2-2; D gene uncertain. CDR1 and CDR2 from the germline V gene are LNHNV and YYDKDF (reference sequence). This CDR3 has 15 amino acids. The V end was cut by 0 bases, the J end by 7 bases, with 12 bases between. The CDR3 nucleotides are TGTGCCACCAGCAGAGATTCGTTTAACGGCGGGGAGCTGTTTTTT. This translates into CATSRDSFNGGELFF.

The CDR3 loop is CASSPRGKYF. The CDR3 nucleotides read TGTGCCAGCAGCCCACGGGGGAAGTACTTC. The chain has TRBV7-9 and TRBJ2-5; possibly TRBD2 for D (6 bases). CDR3 length: 10 residues. V lost 5 bases, J lost 12 bases, and 10 bases lay in between. Per the germline V gene, CDR1 is SEHNR and CDR2 is FQNEAQ (reference sequence).

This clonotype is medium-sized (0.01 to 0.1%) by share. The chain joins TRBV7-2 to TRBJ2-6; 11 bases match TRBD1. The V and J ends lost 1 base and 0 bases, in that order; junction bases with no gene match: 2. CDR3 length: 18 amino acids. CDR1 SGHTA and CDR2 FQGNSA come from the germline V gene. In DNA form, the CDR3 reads TGTGCCAGCAGCTTAGTGGGGACAGGGGGCTCTGGGGCCAACGTCCTGACTTTC. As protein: CASSLVGTGGSGANVLTF.

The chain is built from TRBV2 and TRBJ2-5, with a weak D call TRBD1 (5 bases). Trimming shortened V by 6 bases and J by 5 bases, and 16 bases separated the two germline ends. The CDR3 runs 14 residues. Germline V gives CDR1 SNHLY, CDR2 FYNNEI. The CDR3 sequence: CASSRSQGGETQYF. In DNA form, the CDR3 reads TGTGCCAGCAGCCGCTCGCAGGGCGGCGAGACCCAGTACTTC. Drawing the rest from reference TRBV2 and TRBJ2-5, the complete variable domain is EPEVTQTPSHQVTQMGQEVILRCVPISNHLYFYWYRQILGQKVEFLVSFYNNEISEKSEIFDDQFSVERPDGSNFTLKIRSTKLEDSAMYFCASSRSQGGETQYFGPGTRLLVL.

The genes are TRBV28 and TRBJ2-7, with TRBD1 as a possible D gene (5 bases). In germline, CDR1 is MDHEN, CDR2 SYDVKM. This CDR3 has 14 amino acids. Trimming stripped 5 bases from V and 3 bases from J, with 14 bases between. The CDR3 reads CASSPSTVSYEQYF. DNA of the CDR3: TGTGCCAGCAGTCCCTCGACAGTTAGCTACGAGCAGTACTTC.

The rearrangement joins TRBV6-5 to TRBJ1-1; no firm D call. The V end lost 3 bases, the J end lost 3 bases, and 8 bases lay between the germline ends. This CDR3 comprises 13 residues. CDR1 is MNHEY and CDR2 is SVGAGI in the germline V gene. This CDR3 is CASSYLQYTEAFF. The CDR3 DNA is TGTGCCAGCAGTTATTTGCAGTACACTGAAGCTTTCTTT.

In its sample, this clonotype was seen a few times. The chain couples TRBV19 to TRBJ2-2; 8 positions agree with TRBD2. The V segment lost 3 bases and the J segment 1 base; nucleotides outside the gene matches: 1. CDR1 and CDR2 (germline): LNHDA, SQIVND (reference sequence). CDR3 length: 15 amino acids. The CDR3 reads CASSMLAGNTGELFF. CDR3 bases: TGTGCCAGTAGTATGCTAGCGGGGAACACCGGGGAGCTGTTTTTT.

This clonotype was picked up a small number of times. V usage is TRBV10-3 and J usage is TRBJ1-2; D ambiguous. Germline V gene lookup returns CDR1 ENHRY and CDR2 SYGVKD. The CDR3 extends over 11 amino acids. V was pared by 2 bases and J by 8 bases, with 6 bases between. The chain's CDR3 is CAISEGRGYTF. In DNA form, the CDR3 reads TGTGCCATCAGTGAGGGCCGGGGCTACACCTTC.

The CDR3 protein is CASNFDILNSPLHF. DNA for the CDR3: TGTGCCAGCAACTTCGACATCCTCAATTCACCCCTCCACTTT. The chain employs TRBV6-1 and TRBJ1-6; D is ambiguous. This CDR3 is 14 amino acids long. The ends were cut back, 7 bases at V and 7 bases at J, with 14 bases in the middle. Germline CDR1 and CDR2: MNHNS and SASEGT.

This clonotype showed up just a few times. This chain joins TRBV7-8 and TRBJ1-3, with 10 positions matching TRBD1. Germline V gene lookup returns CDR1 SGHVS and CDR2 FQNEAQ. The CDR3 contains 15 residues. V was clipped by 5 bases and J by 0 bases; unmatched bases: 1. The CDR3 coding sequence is TGTGCCAGCAGCGGGGACAGGGGCTCTGGAAACACCATATATTTT. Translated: CASSGDRGSGNTIYF.

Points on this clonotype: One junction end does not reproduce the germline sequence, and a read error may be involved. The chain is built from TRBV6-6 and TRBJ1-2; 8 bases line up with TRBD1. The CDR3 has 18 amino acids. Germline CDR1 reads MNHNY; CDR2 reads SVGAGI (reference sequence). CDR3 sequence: CASSDDRGGSPANHGYTF. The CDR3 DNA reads TGTGCCAGCAGTGATGACAGGGGAGGCTCCCCCGCTAACCATGGCTACACCTTC.

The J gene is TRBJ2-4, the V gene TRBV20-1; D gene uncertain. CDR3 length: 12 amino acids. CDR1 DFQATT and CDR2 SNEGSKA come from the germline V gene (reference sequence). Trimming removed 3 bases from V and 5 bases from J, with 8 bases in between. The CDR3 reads CSASQLENIQYF. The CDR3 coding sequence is TGCAGTGCTAGTCAACTCGAAAACATTCAGTACTTC.

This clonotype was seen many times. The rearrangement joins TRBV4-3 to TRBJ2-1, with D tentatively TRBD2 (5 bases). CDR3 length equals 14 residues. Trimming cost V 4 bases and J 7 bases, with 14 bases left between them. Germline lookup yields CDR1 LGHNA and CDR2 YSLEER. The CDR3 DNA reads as TGCGCCAGCAGCCCGTCTTATTCGGGAAATGAGCAGTTCTTC. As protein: CASSPSYSGNEQFF.

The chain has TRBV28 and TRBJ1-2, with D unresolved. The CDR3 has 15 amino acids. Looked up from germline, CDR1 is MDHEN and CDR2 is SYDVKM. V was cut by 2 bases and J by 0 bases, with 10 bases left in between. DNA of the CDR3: TGTGCCAGCAGTTTAGGAGGGAGTCCTAACTATGGCTACACCTTC. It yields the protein CASSLGGSPNYGYTF.

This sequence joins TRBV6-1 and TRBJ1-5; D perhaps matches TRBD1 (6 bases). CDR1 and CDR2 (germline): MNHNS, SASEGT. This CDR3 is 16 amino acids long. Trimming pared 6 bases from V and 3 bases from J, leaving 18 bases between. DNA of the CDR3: TGTGCCAGCAGCAGGCCAGTACAGGGTGCCAATCAGCCCCAGCATTTT. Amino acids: CASSRPVQGANQPQHF.

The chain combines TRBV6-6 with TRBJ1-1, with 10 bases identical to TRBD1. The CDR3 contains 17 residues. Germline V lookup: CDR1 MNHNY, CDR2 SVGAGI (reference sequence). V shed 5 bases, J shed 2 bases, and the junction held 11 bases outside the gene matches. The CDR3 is CASSARVGQGINTEAFF. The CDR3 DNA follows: TGTGCCAGCAGTGCTCGGGTGGGACAGGGGATTAACACTGAAGCTTTCTTT.

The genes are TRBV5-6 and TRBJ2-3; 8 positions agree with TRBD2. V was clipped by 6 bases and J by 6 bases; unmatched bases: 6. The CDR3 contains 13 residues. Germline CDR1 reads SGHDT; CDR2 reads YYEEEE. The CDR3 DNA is TGTGCCAGCACCCTAGCGGGCAAGGATACGCAGTATTTT. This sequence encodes CASTLAGKDTQYF.

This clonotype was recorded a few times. The CDR3 region has the DNA TGTGCCTGGAGGGACGGACTAGCGGGAGTGAGAGAGACCCAGTACTTC. Residues: CAWRDGLAGVRETQYF. V and J are TRBV30 and TRBJ2-5; 13 nucleotides line up with TRBD2. Per germline, CDR1 GTSNPN and CDR2 SVGIG (reference sequence). The CDR3 runs to 16 residues. V was clipped by 3 bases and J by 4 bases; unmatched bases: 8.

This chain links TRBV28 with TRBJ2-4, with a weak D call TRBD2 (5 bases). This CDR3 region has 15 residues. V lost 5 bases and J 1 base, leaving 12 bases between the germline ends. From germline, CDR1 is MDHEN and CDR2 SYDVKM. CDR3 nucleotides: TGTGCCAGCAGTCAGGAGGACTTCGCCAAAAACATTCAGTACTTC. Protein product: CASSQEDFAKNIQYF.

CDR3: CAWSRSGNTIYF. The CDR3 DNA is TGTGCCTGGAGTCGCTCTGGAAACACCATATATTTT. The V call is TRBV30, the J call TRBJ1-3; D is unresolved. The germline V gene encodes CDR1 GTSNPN and CDR2 SVGIG (reference sequence). The CDR3 totals 12 residues. With 2 bases removed from V and 0 bases from J, the gap between germline ends came to 2 bases.

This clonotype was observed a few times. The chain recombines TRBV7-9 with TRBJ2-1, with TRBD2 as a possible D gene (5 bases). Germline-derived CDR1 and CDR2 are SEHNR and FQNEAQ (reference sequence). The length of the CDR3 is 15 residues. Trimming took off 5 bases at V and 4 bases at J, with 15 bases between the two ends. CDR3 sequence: CASSLGDLGYNEQFF. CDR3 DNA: TGTGCCAGCAGCCTCGGGGATTTGGGATACAATGAGCAGTTCTTC.

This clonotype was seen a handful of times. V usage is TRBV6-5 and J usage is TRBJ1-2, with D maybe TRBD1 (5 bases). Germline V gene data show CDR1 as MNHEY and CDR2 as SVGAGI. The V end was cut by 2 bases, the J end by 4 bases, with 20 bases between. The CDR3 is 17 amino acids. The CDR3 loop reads CASSYSRAEGSGYGYTF. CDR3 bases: TGTGCCAGCAGTTACAGTCGGGCTGAGGGGTCGGGCTATGGCTACACCTTC.

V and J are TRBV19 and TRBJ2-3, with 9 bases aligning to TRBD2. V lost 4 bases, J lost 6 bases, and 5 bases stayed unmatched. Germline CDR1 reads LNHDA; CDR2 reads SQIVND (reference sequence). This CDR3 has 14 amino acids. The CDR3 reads CASSTSGIRDTQYF. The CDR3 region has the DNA TGTGCCAGTAGTACTAGCGGGATTCGCGATACGCAGTATTTT. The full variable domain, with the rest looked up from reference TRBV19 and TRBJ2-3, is DGGITQSPKYLFRKEGQNVTLSCEQNLNHDAMYWYRQDPGQGLRLIYYSQIVNDFQKGDIAEGYSVSREKKESFPLTVTSAQKNPTAFYLCASSTSGIRDTQYFGPGTRLTVL.

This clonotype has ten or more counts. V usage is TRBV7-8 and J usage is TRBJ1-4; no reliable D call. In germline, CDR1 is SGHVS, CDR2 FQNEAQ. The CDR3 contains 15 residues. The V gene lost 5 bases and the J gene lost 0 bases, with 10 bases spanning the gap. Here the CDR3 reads CASSPGPTTNEKLFF. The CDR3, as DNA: TGTGCCAGCAGCCCCGGACCGACAACTAATGAAAAACTGTTTTTT. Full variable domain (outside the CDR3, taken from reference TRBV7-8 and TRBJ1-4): GAGVSQSPRYKVAKRGQDVALRCDPISGHVSLFWYQQALGQGPEFLTYFQNEAQLDKSGLPSDRFFAERPEGSVSTLKIQRTQQEDSAVYLCASSPGPTTNEKLFFGSGTQLSVL.

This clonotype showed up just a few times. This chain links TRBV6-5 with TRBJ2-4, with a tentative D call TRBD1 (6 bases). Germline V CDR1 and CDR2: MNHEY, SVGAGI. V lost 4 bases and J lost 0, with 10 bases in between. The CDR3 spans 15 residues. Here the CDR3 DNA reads TGTGCCAGCAGTTCAGGGACACTAGCCAAAAACATTCAGTACTTC. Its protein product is CASSSGTLAKNIQYF.

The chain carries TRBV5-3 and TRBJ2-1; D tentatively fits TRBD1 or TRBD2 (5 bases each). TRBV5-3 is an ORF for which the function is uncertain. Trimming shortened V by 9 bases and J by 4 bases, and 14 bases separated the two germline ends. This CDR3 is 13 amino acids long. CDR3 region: CATRDDPYNEQFF. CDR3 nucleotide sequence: TGTGCCACCCGGGACGACCCTTACAATGAGCAGTTCTTC.

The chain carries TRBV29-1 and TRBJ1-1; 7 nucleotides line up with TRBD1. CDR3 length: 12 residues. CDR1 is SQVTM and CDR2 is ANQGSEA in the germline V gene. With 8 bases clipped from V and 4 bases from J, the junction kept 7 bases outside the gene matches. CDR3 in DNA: TGCAGCTTACGGGCAGGGGGCACTGAAGCTTTCTTT. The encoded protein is CSLRAGGTEAFF.